Described below is a single TCR beta chain sequence and its context. Its cognate antigen is unknown. The record originates from a study of Graves' ophthalmopathy and Graves' hyperthyroidism. Study-level points and caveats: Its predictions of ophthalmopathy progression gave the model 55% to 71% sensitivity and 72.22% specificity.

Amplified TCR beta CDR3 regions were obtained using RNA transcripts as template. The first round was an RT-PCR with HTBI primers, and the second round was a multiplex PCR. TCRdb analysed the multiplex PCR reads with MiXCR anew, one entry per CDR3 protein. The sample lists roughly 420,000 distinct CDR3 sequences, 21% occurring once. The source material was peripheral blood. The origin of this receptor is a woman under 30 with stable Graves' hyperthyroidism.

The chain's CDR3 is CASRSLAAYEQYF. The CDR3 coding sequence is TGTGCCAGCAGGTCCCTAGCAGCCTACGAGCAGTACTTC. The chain is built from TRBV11-2 and TRBJ2-7; tentative D call: TRBD2 (5 bases). With 6 bases removed from V and 2 bases from J, the gap between germline ends came to 11 bases. Germline V gene lookup returns CDR1 SGHAT and CDR2 FQNNGV. The CDR3 totals 13 residues.